Only a few counts were recorded for the clone carrying this T cell receptor beta chain. Antigen unknown. TCR beta libraries were built with iRepertoire HTBI primers and Arm-PCR of CDR3 regions. TCRdb reanalysed the multiplex PCR reads using MiXCR and keeps one entry per CDR3 protein. The sample has hundreds of thousands of distinct CDR3 sequences, roughly 30% seen once. The CDR3 totals 15 residues. The V end lost 1 base, the J end lost 1 base, and 13 bases lay between the germline ends. In germline, CDR1 is GTSNPN, CDR2 SVGIG (reference sequence). Time point here: persistent/refractory GD, antithyroid drugs over 5 years with positive TRAb. There was RNA extracted from PBMCs, and the TCR library was made from it. American Thyroid Association guidelines served as the basis for diagnosing Graves' disease. From each patient, nine milliliters of peripheral blood was drawn and collected into an EDTA anticoagulant tube.

These data originate in a study of regulatory T cells in long-lasting Graves disease. Study observations and caveats: Sample size, which was small, may have reduced accuracy.

The receptor was isolated from a female donor with Graves disease. Sequenced here: peripheral blood mononuclear cells (PBMCs), sampled when the disease was refractory, from a patient treated with antithyroid drugs. V and J are TRBV30 and TRBJ1-1, with D uncertain. CDR3 DNA sequence: TGTGCCTGGAGTGAGGCCCTGATAACGAACACTGAAGCTTTCTTT. Encoded protein: CAWSEALITNTEAFF. The entire variable domain, with the rest obtained from reference TRBV30 and TRBJ1-1, is as follows: SQTIHQWPATLVQPVGSPLSLECTVEGTSNPNLYWYRQAAGRGLQLLFYSVGIGQISSEVPQNLSASRPQDRQFILSSKKLLLSDSGFYLCAWSEALITNTEAFFGQGTRLTVV.